The text below deals with one TCR beta chain. This clone's antigen is unknown. The junction and the germline gene differ at one end; a read error may be behind it. The data originate from a study of tumor and adjacent non-tumor tissue in lung cancer (dated by TCRdb to 2016 to 2018). The study in broad terms: Patients with adenocarcinoma (approximately 11), squamous cell carcinoma (2) and small cell lung cancer (1) were included in the cohort. Among the approximately 15 patients, ages ranged from roughly 30 to 76 years, roughly ten were men and 5 were women, and disease was TNM stage I to III. A total of some 130 million productive TCRbeta reads were generated by sequencing, corresponding to an average of about 4.17 million reads per sample. Bulk TCRbeta repertoires were compared between lung tumor tissue and matched distant non-tumor lung tissue obtained from fewer than 18 lung cancer patients. Fewer than 35 paired specimens, one tumor and one normal lung sample per patient, were profiled by TCRbeta CDR3 sequencing.

Libraries were prepared through multiplex PCR. TCRdb records Illumina HiSeq 2500 as the sequencer. TCRbeta libraries were built by three rounds of nested PCR using primers (Table S4), following protocols modified from ARM-PCR. Before sequencing, PCR products in the 200-500 bp range were cut out of the gel and cleaned up using the QIAquick gel extraction kit. As for the original processing: Trimmomatic was used to clean the reads, FLASH was used to merge the reads into complete CDR3 sequences, and MiTCR was used to assign the reads to V(D)J germline segments. VDJtools was used to compute clonal diversity as the inverse Simpson's index. A read counted as productive if the sequence was in-frame and lacked a premature stop codon. TCRdb's own reprocessing of the public reads used fastp at Q25 and MiXCR and kept productive beta chains. Identical CDR3 proteins give one entry, which carries the most common genes and DNA. The V and J calls and clone size are TCRdb's, not the authors'. For this sample the table gives fewer than 120,000 distinct CDR3 sequences, of which approximately 84% were detected only once. The leading ten clones occupy approximately 22% of the sample.

According to the germline V gene (reference sequence), CDR1 reads SGHNT and CDR2 reads YYREEE. Including cysteine and phenylalanine, the CDR3 has 14 amino acids. Here the CDR3 DNA is all that survives: 42 bases in frame from base 1. RNA was isolated from bulk, unsorted tissue, and RNA quality was assessed with a NanoDrop ND-1000 and an Agilent 2100. All donors had newly diagnosed lung cancer, had not received prior chemotherapy, and were admitted for thoracic surgery in China between August and November 2014. Patients with previous radiotherapy or chemotherapy, or with another concurrent cancer, were excluded from the study. Pieces of surgical tissue measuring roughly 1-2.3 cm3 were kept in RNAlater solution and stored at -80 degrees C until use. General findings and caveats noted by the study authors: A significantly larger cumulative share of the repertoire was made up by the top 100 clones in normal lung than in tumor tissue. Tumor tissue showed significantly greater TCR diversity (inverse Simpson) than normal lung tissue (about 400 vs 180, P = 0.0075, Mann-Whitney U test). Because peripheral blood was not sequenced, blood TCRbeta repertoires in the lung cancer patients of the study were not examined. The methods do not name the sequencing platform or mention unique molecular identifiers. TCR diversity was significantly higher in younger patients, and higher tumor TCR diversity was associated with shorter overall and disease-free survival. The cohort had only about 15 patients, and the authors noted that larger samples and more detailed clinical data are needed.

Sequenced material: lung tumor tissue. This TCR was recovered from a man in his 70s with non-small cell lung cancer. The chain was built from TRBV5-4 and TRBJ2-1, and perhaps TRBD2 as D gene, on 5 matching bases. The CDR3 here reads CASGPAGSYNEQFF. The sequence in DNA is TGTGCCAGCGGCCCCGCGGGTTCCTATAATGAGCAGTTCTTC. The entire variable domain, with the stretches around the CDR3 drawn from the reference TRBV5-4 and TRBJ2-1 proteins, is ETGVTQSPTHLIKTRGQQVTLRCSSQSGHNTVSWYQQALGQGPQFIFQYYREEENGRGNFPPRFSGLQFPNYSSELNVNALELDDSALYLCASGPAGSYNEQFFGPGTRLTVL.